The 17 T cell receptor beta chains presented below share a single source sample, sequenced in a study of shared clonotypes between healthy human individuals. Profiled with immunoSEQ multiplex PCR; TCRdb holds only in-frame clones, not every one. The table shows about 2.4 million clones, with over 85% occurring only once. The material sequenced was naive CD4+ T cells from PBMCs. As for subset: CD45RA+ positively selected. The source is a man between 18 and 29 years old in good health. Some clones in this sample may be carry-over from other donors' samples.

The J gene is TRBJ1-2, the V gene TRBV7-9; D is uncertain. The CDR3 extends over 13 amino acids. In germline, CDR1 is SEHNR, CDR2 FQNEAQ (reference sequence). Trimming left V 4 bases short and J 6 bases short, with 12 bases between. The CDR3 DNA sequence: TGTGCCAGCAGCTCCTATATGGATGATGGCTACACCTTC. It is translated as CASSSYMDDGYTF.

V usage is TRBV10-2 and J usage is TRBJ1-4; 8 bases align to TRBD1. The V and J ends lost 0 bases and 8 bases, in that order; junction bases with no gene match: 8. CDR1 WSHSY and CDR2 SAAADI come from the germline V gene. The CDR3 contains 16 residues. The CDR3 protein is CASSESSRTGQEKLFF. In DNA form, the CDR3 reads TGCGCCAGCAGTGAGTCGAGTCGGACAGGGCAGGAAAAACTGTTTTTT.

CDR3 in DNA: TGTGCCAGCAGCCAAGAAAGGGGGACTACGCAGTACTTC. Amino acid sequence: CASSQERGTTQYF. The chain has TRBV14 and TRBJ2-7, with D possibly TRBD2 on 7 matching bases. Germline values: CDR1 SGHDN, CDR2 FVKESK. The CDR3 spans 13 residues. The V end was cut by 0 bases, the J end by 9 bases, with 12 bases between.

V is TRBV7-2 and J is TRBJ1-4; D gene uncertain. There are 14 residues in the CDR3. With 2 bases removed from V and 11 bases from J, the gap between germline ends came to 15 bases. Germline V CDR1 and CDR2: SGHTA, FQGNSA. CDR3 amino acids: CASSLNTAAGKLFF. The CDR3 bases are TGTGCCAGCAGCTTAAATACAGCCGCGGGCAAACTGTTTTTT.

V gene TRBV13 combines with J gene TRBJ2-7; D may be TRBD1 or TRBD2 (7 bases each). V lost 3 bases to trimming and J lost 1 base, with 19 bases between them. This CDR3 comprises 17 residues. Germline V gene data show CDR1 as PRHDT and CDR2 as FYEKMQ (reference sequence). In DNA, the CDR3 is TGTGCCAGCAGCTTCTGGCGGGGAGGGGGCAGATCCTACGAGCAGTACTTC. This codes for CASSFWRGGGRSYEQYF.

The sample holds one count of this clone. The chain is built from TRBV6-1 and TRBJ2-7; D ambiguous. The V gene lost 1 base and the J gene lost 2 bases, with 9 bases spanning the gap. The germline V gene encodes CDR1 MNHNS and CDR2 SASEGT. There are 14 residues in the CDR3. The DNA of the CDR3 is TGTGCCAGCAGTGAAGGACAAACCACCTACGAGCAGTACTTC. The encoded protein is CASSEGQTTYEQYF.

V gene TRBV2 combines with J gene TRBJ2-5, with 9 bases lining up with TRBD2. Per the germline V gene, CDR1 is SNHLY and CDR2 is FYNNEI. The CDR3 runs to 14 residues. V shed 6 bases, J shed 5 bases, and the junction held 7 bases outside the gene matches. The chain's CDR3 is CASSGLAYGETQYF. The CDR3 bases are TGTGCCAGCAGCGGACTAGCGTATGGGGAGACCCAGTACTTC.

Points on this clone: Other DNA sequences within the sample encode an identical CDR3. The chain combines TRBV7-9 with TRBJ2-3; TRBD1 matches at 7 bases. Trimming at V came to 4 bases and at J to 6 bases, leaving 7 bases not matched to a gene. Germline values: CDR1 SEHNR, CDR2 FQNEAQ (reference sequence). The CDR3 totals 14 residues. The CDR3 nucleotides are TGTGCCAGCAGCTCCGACAGGGCCTCCGATACGCAGTATTTT. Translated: CASSSDRASDTQYF.

CDR3 sequence reads: CASSYSGLAGGHEQFF. The CDR3 DNA sequence: TGTGCCAGCAGTTACTCGGGGCTAGCGGGAGGGCATGAGCAGTTCTTC. V is TRBV6-5 and J is TRBJ2-1; the match to TRBD2 covers 12 bases. Germline V CDR1 and CDR2: MNHEY, SVGAGI. Unmatched junction bases numbered 5, after V lost 0 bases and J lost 8 bases. This CDR3 is built from 16 residues.

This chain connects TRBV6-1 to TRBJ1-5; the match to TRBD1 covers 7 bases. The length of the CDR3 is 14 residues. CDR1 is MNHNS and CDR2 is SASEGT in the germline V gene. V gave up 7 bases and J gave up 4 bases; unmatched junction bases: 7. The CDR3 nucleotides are TGTGCCAGCACAAATGACAGGGCTAATCAGCCCCAGCATTTT. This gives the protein CASTNDRANQPQHF.

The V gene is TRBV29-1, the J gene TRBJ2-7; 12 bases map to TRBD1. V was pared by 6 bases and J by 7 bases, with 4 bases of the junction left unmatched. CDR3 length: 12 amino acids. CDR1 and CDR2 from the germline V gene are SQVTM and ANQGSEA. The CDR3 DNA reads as TGCAGCGTGAGGGACAGGGGGCGGGAGCAGTACTTC. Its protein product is CSVRDRGREQYF.

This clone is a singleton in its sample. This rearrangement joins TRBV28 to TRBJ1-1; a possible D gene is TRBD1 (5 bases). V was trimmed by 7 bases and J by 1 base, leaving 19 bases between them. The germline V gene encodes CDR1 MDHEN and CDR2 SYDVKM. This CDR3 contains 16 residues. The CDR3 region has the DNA TGTGCCAGCAAAGGAAAGGACGGGACGGGGAACACTGAAGCTTTCTTT. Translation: CASKGKDGTGNTEAFF.

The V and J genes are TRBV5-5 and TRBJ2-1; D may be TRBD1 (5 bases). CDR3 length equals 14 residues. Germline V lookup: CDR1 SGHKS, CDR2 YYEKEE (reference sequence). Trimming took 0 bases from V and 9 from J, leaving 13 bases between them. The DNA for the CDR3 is TGTGCCAGCAGCTTGGCCCGGCAGGGCGCTGAGCAGTTCTTC. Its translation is CASSLARQGAEQFF.

CDR3 sequence reads: CSAPSNYEQYF. In DNA form, the CDR3 reads TGCAGTGCCCCTAGTAACTACGAGCAGTACTTC. This rearrangement joins TRBV20-1 to TRBJ2-7; no clear D. The CDR3 is 11 amino acids. The germline CDR1 and CDR2 sequences are DFQATT and SNEGSKA (reference sequence). V lost 6 bases, J lost 3 bases, and 9 bases lay in between.

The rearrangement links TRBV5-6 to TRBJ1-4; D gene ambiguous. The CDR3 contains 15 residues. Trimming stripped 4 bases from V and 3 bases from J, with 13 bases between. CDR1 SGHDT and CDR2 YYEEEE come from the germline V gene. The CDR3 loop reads CASSPRLLANEKLFF. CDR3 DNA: TGTGCCAGCAGCCCCAGACTCCTAGCTAATGAAAAACTGTTTTTT. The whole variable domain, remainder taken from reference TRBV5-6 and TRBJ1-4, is DAGVTQSPTHLIKTRGQQVTLRCSPKSGHDTVSWYQQALGQGPQFIFQYYEEEERQRGNFPDRFSGHQFPNYSSELNVNALLLGDSALYLCASSPRLLANEKLFFGSGTQLSVL.

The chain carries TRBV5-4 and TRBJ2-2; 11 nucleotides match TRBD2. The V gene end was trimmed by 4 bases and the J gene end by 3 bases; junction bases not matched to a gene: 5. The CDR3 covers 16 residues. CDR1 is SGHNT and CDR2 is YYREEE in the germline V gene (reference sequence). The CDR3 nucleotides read TGTGCCAGCAGCGCTAGCGGGAGGAGGGACACCGGGGAGCTGTTTTTT. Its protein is CASSASGRRDTGELFF.

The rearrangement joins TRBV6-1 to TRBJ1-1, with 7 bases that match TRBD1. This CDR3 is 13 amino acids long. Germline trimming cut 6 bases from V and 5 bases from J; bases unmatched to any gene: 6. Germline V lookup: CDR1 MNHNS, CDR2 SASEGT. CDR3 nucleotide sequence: TGTGCCAGCAGACTACAGGGGTGGACTGAAGCTTTCTTT. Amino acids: CASRLQGWTEAFF.